Presented here are 18 T cell receptor beta chains from one specimen sequenced in a study of CD8+ T cells in alopecia areata. The treatment was: oral pan-JAK inhibitor, 5-10 mg twice daily. RNA, once extracted, was reverse transcribed into cDNA for use as the sequencing template. Produced via immunoSEQ multiplex PCR; TCRdb's table is partial and in-frame only. The repertoire holds 50,000 to 65,000 clones, with about 43% as singletons. Sample: CD8+ T cells sorted from blood, taken at approximately week 37, from a patient treated with tofacitinib. The receptors originated from a human donor with alopecia areata.

This chain joins TRBV9 and TRBJ2-3, with D unclear. Looked up from germline, CDR1 is SGDLS and CDR2 is YYNGEE. The CDR3 totals 13 residues. Trimming left V 3 bases short and J 8 bases short, with 13 bases between. This CDR3 is CASSAPRLGTQYF. In DNA form, the CDR3 reads TGTGCCAGCAGCGCCCCCCGCTTGGGTACGCAGTATTTT.

In its sample, this clone was seen a few times. This rearrangement joins TRBV30 to TRBJ2-3; D is tentatively TRBD1 or TRBD2 (5 bases each). The CDR3 is 13 residues long. The germline V gene has CDR1 GTSNPN and CDR2 SVGIG (reference sequence). V shed 0 bases and J shed 6 bases, with 10 bases lying between them. The CDR3 DNA sequence: TGTGCCTGGAGTGTACTCGAGGGGGATACGCAGTATTTT. Protein product: CAWSVLEGDTQYF.

The gene calls are TRBV5-1 and TRBJ2-7, with 8 nucleotides matching TRBD2. The CDR3 length is 14 residues. Trimming cost V 4 bases and J 4 bases; bases outside gene matches: 7. The germline V gene encodes CDR1 SGHRS and CDR2 YFSETQ. CDR3 DNA sequence: TGCGCCAGCAGCCTGGGACTAGGTGCATACGAGCAGTACTTC. Its translation: CASSLGLGAYEQYF.

This clone has a handful of counts. The CDR3 DNA is TGCAGCTTCGGGACTAAAAACACCGGGGAGCTGTTTTTT. It yields the protein CSFGTKNTGELFF. The J gene is TRBJ2-2, the V gene TRBV29-1, with 7 bases matching TRBD2. The length of the CDR3 is 13 residues. V lost 8 bases to trimming and J lost 2 bases; unmatched junction nucleotides: 5. CDR1 and CDR2 from the germline V gene are SQVTM and ANQGSEA.

The CDR3 DNA is TGTGCCAGCAGCCAATCTATTACCGATGAGCAGTTCTTC. This encodes CASSQSITDEQFF. V gene TRBV14 combines with J gene TRBJ2-1; unclear D gene. The germline V gene encodes CDR1 SGHDN and CDR2 FVKESK. The V end was cut by 2 bases, the J end by 8 bases, with 10 bases between. The CDR3 spans 13 residues.

The chain combines TRBV13 with TRBJ2-7, with 7 nucleotides matching TRBD2. Losses at the gene ends were 5 bases for V and 3 bases for J; bases not matched to a gene: 13. This CDR3 is 16 amino acids long. Germline CDR1 is PRHDT and CDR2 is FYEKMQ (reference sequence). CDR3 sequence reads: CASSPNGGGQVYEQYF. In DNA, the CDR3 is TGTGCCAGCAGCCCCAACGGGGGAGGGCAGGTCTACGAGCAGTACTTC.

The V call is TRBV5-1, the J call TRBJ1-2, with 8 bases matching TRBD1. The CDR3 spans 13 residues. Germline-derived CDR1 and CDR2 are SGHRS and YFSETQ. V dropped 4 bases and J dropped 7; count of bases not matched to a gene: 6. DNA of the CDR3: TGCGCCAGCAGCGCCCCGGGACAGGTTGGCTACACCTTC. Protein product: CASSAPGQVGYTF.

The chain joins TRBV11-1 to TRBJ1-1, with D uncertain. The CDR3 extends over 12 amino acids. V lost 3 bases, J lost 6 bases, and 8 bases lay in between. From germline, CDR1 is SGHAT and CDR2 FQDESV (reference sequence). The DNA for the CDR3 is TGTGCCAGCAGCTTGGGGAATCCTGAAGCTTTCTTT. Its protein is CASSLGNPEAFF.

The chain couples TRBV2 to TRBJ2-3; 8 nucleotides line up with TRBD2. J was trimmed by 1 base and V by 6 bases; bases with no gene match: 6. The CDR3 covers 15 residues. Germline assignment: CDR1 SNHLY and CDR2 FYNNEI. CDR3: CASRATSGRTDTQYF. The DNA for the CDR3 is TGTGCCAGCAGGGCTACTAGCGGACGCACAGATACGCAGTATTTT.

In this sample, this clone turned up a few times. This chain links TRBV4-1 with TRBJ2-3; D possibly corresponds to TRBD2 (5 bases). The V end was cut by 5 bases, the J end by 0 bases, with 15 bases between. Germline-derived CDR1 and CDR2 are MGHRA and YSYEKL. This CDR3 has 16 amino acids. CDR3 coding DNA: TGCGCCAGCAGCAAATCTAGCAGCTCTAGCACAGATACGCAGTATTTT. Its translation is CASSKSSSSSTDTQYF.

The J gene is TRBJ2-5, the V gene TRBV9; D possibly corresponds to TRBD2 (5 bases). The CDR3 loop spans 11 amino acids. V shed 7 bases and J shed 2 bases, with 6 bases lying between them. Germline V gene lookup returns CDR1 SGDLS and CDR2 YYNGEE. The CDR3 protein is CASGSQETQYF. The CDR3 DNA reads TGTGCCAGCGGGAGTCAAGAGACCCAGTACTTC.

The table lists this clone with a few counts. The genes are TRBV30 and TRBJ1-3; D gene unclear. This CDR3 region has 13 residues. Looked up from germline, CDR1 is GTSNPN and CDR2 is SVGIG (reference sequence). V gave up 0 bases and J gave up 0 bases, with 3 bases separating them. CDR3 bases: TGTGCCTGGAGTGTAGGCTCTGGAAACACCATATATTTT. Its translation is CAWSVGSGNTIYF. Variable domain in full (rest from reference TRBV30 and TRBJ1-3): SQTIHQWPATLVQPVGSPLSLECTVEGTSNPNLYWYRQAAGRGLQLLFYSVGIGQISSEVPQNLSASRPQDRQFILSSKKLLLSDSGFYLCAWSVGSGNTIYFGEGSWLTVV.

This chain uses TRBV7-9 with TRBJ2-7, with a weak D call TRBD1 (5 bases). This CDR3 is 14 amino acids long. V was pared by 7 bases and J by 4 bases, with 17 bases between. In germline, CDR1 is SEHNR, CDR2 FQNEAQ (reference sequence). CDR3 sequence reads: CASNAAGQEYEQYF. In nucleotides, the CDR3 is TGTGCCAGCAACGCTGCAGGACAAGAATACGAGCAGTACTTC.

This clone was counted between two and nine times. This chain connects TRBV11-2 to TRBJ2-1; unclear D gene. The CDR3 length is 13 residues. Germline CDR1 and CDR2: SGHAT and FQNNGV. V lost 4 bases, J lost 8 bases, and 12 bases lay in between. The CDR3 here is CASSSVDRHEQFF. DNA of the CDR3: TGTGCCAGCAGCTCAGTAGATCGTCATGAGCAGTTCTTC.

This clone was seen more than once but under ten times. The rearrangement uses TRBV28 and TRBJ2-3; 8 bases agree with TRBD2. Per the germline V gene, CDR1 is MDHEN and CDR2 is SYDVKM. Losses at the gene ends were 6 bases for V and 2 bases for J; bases not matched to a gene: 13. This CDR3 contains 17 residues. CDR3 region: CASRIFGGGLATDTQYF. In nucleotides, the CDR3 is TGTGCCAGCAGAATATTCGGGGGGGGCTTAGCCACAGATACGCAGTATTTT.

Only a few counts were recorded for this clone. The J gene is TRBJ1-5, the V gene TRBV29-1, with 8 bases lining up with TRBD1. This CDR3 has 13 amino acids. J lost 2 bases, V lost 6 bases, and 3 bases had no gene match. CDR1 SQVTM and CDR2 ANQGSEA come from the germline V gene. CDR3 amino acids: CSVLTGGNQPQHF. CDR3 bases: TGCAGCGTATTGACAGGGGGCAATCAGCCCCAGCATTTT. The entire variable domain, with the rest obtained from reference TRBV29-1 and TRBJ1-5, is as follows: SAVISQKPSRDICQRGTSLTIQCQVDSQVTMMFWYRQQPGQSLTLIATANQGSEATYESGFVIDKFPISRPNLTFSTLTVSNMSPEDSSIYLCSVLTGGNQPQHFGDGTRLSIL.

This clone was seen a few times. This rearrangement joins TRBV6-4 to TRBJ2-1, with a weak D call TRBD2 (6 bases). Trimming cost V 3 bases and J 10 bases, with 10 bases left between them. Germline V gives CDR1 MRHNA, CDR2 SNTAGT. The CDR3 totals 12 residues. The CDR3 loop reads CASSESSGEQFF. CDR3 DNA: TGTGCCAGCAGTGAATCGAGCGGGGAGCAGTTCTTC.

V gene TRBV5-1 combines with J gene TRBJ2-2; D remains unclear. This CDR3 is built from 14 residues. Trimming removed 2 bases at V and 1 base at J, with 6 bases between. Germline CDR1 is SGHRS and CDR2 is YFSETQ. CDR3 in amino acids: CASSFRQNTGELFF. CDR3 DNA: TGCGCCAGCAGCTTTAGACAGAACACCGGGGAGCTGTTTTTT.